The 3 T cell receptor beta chains listed next were all sequenced from one sample in a study of technical replicates of blood from a few donors. Using immunoSEQ multiplex PCR, the repertoire was profiled, and TCRdb retains in-frame clones only, with some absent. The sample consists of about 100,000 clones, approximately 96% of them appearing once. Specimen: T cells isolated from PBMCs. Receptors originate from a human donor in good health.

The chain employs TRBV19 and TRBJ1-1; D is ambiguous. Trimming left V 4 bases short and J 1 base short, with 7 bases between. The germline gives CDR1 LNHDA, CDR2 SQIVND (reference sequence). The CDR3 extends over 13 amino acids. This chain's CDR3 is CASSRLENTEAFF. In nucleotides, the CDR3 is TGTGCCAGTAGTAGACTTGAGAACACTGAAGCTTTCTTT.

V and J are TRBV6-1 and TRBJ2-3, with TRBD2 matching 9 bases. Trimming removed 6 bases from V and 3 bases from J; junction bases left unmatched: 13. This CDR3 region has 17 residues. Per germline, CDR1 MNHNS and CDR2 SASEGT. CDR3 DNA sequence: TGTGCCAGCAGGGAAACCTTTAGCGGGAGCGGGACAGATACGCAGTATTTT. Protein sequence: CASRETFSGSGTDTQYF.

The chain recombines TRBV10-3 with TRBJ2-3; 8 bases agree with TRBD2. Trimming took 0 bases from V and 2 from J; bases not matched to a gene: 4. The V gene's germline CDR1 is ENHRY and CDR2 SYGVKD. CDR3 length: 16 residues. In nucleotides, the CDR3 is TGTGCCATCAGTGAGTCAGCTAGCGGGCTCACAGATACGCAGTATTTT. This sequence encodes CAISESASGLTDTQYF.